A selection of T cell receptor beta chains follows, all from one sample in a study of shared clonotypes between healthy human individuals. Profiling relied on immunoSEQ multiplex PCR, and the TCRdb table lists in-frame clones only, not all of them. The sample has 450,000 to 500,000 clones; roughly 85% are singletons. The sample consisted of PBMCs. The receptors were gathered from a woman between 40 and 55 years old in good health. Some clones in this sample may be carry-over from other donors' samples. Each CDR3 is given with its conserved first and last residue. The D gene is left open where the match is weak. Not all rows give a size; the values are once, few, many and, for expanded clones, a class.

TRBV21-1	NA	few	TRBJ2-7	14	CASSSGTVPYEQYF	TGTGCCAGCAGCTCCGGGACAGTTCCCTACGAGCAGTACTTC
TRBV5-1	NA	NA	TRBJ2-2	16	CASSLGSGLNTGELFF	TGCGCCAGCAGCTTGGGTTCCGGACTTAACACCGGGGAGCTGTTTTTT
TRBV29-1	TRBD2	NA	TRBJ2-7	15	CSVAGVAGSSYEQYF	TGCAGCGTTGCTGGGGTAGCGGGAAGCTCCTACGAGCAGTACTTC
TRBV29-1	TRBD2	NA	TRBJ2-1	14	CSVRGAGEYNEQFF	TGCAGCGTTAGAGGAGCGGGAGAGTACAATGAGCAGTTCTTC
TRBV7-9	NA	few	TRBJ1-2	15	CASSLGFVGGDGYTF	TGTGCCAGCAGCTTAGGCTTCGTGGGCGGCGATGGCTACACCTTC
TRBV5-1	NA	NA	TRBJ1-5	13	CASSFGSNQPQHF	TGCGCCAGCAGCTTTGGTAGCAATCAGCCCCAGCATTTT
TRBV30	NA	few	TRBJ1-1	14	CAWRGDRVSYSLFF	TGTGCCTGGAGGGGGGACCGGGTGTCCTATAGTCTTTTCTTT
TRBV7-9	TRBD1	NA	TRBJ2-2	15	CASRSGTGNTGELFF	TGTGCCAGCAGATCCGGGACAGGGAACACCGGGGAGCTGTTTTTT
TRBV28	NA	many	TRBJ2-2	13	CASRLVSTGELFF	TGTGCCAGCAGACTAGTGTCCACCGGGGAGCTGTTTTTT
TRBV2	NA	NA	TRBJ2-4	14	CARGELGAGNIQYF	TGTGCCAGAGGGGAGTTGGGGGCAGGAAACATTCAGTACTTC
TRBV5-1	TRBD2	NA	TRBJ2-3	16	CASSLVLAGGTDTQYF	TGCGCCAGCAGCTTAGTTCTAGCGGGAGGAACAGATACGCAGTATTTT
TRBV5-4	TRBD2	NA	TRBJ2-2	15	CASRVGSGGGGELFF	TGTGCCAGCAGGGTAGGGTCGGGAGGTGGCGGGGAGCTGTTTTTT
TRBV28	NA	NA	TRBJ1-3	17	CASSFRGGGDSGNTIYF	TGTGCCAGCAGTTTTCGTGGGGGGGGTGACTCTGGAAACACCATATATTTT
TRBV5-4	NA	NA	TRBJ1-5	14	CASSLGVGNQPQHF	TGTGCCAGCAGCTTGGGAGTGGGCAATCAGCCCCAGCATTTT
TRBV6-6	NA	NA	TRBJ2-3	13	CASSYSGTLGEYF	TGTGCCAGCAGTTACTCGGGAACTCTGGGCGAGTATTTT
TRBV4-1	NA	NA	TRBJ2-5	14	CASSHFSGQETQYF	TGCGCCAGCAGCCATTTTAGCGGCCAAGAGACCCAGTACTTC
TRBV30	NA	NA	TRBJ2-1	11	CAWSVLREQFF	TGTGCCTGGAGTGTACTTCGTGAGCAGTTCTTC
TRBV6-1	NA	NA	TRBJ2-7	15	CASSPRRVSSYEQYF	TGTGCCAGCAGTCCACGGCGGGTGAGCTCCTACGAGCAGTACTTC
TRBV5-6	TRBD2	NA	TRBJ2-1	16	CASSWMLAGDGNEQFF	TGTGCCAGCAGCTGGATGCTAGCGGGAGATGGTAATGAGCAGTTCTTC
TRBV5-1	NA	NA	TRBJ1-5	14	CASSPGEGRQPQHF	TGCGCCAGCAGCCCCGGGGAGGGGAGGCAGCCCCAGCATTTT
TRBV5-6	NA	few	TRBJ2-5	11	CASSLQETQYF	TGTGCCAGCAGCTTACAAGAGACCCAGTACTTC
TRBV28	NA	NA	TRBJ2-3	16	CASSWGRRGGTDTQYF	TGTGCCAGCAGTTGGGGGAGGCGGGGCGGCACAGATACGCAGTATTTT
TRBV13	TRBD1	once	TRBJ1-4	14	CASSFQGARGKLFF	TGTGCCAGCAGCTTCCAGGGGGCGCGTGGAAAACTGTTTTTT
TRBV6-1	NA	NA	TRBJ1-1	13	CASSEQGPTEAFF	TGTGCCAGCAGTGAACAGGGGCCCACTGAAGCTTTCTTT
TRBV1	NA	NA	TRBJ2-3	17	CTSSQDPPPTGRDTQYF	TGCACCAGCAGCCAAGATCCCCCCCCTACGGGGAGGGATACGCAGTATTTT
TRBV27	NA	NA	TRBJ2-7	13	CASSPRTPYEQYF	TGTGCCAGCAGTCCGAGGACACCCTACGAGCAGTACTTC
TRBV4-1	NA	NA	TRBJ1-2	12	CASSQIYFGYTF	TGCGCCAGCAGTCAAATCTATTTTGGCTACACCTTC
TRBV11-2	TRBD2	NA	TRBJ2-3	15	CASSLDLAGSDTQYF	TGTGCCAGCAGCTTAGACCTAGCGGGATCAGATACGCAGTATTTT
TRBV5-1	NA	NA	TRBJ2-7	11	CASSLGYEQYF	TGCGCCAGCAGCTTGGGTTACGAGCAGTACTTC
TRBV19	NA	NA	TRBJ2-3	15	CASSNGPGTQDTQYF	TGTGCCAGTAGTAACGGGCCCGGGACGCAAGATACGCAGTATTTT
TRBV27	TRBD1	NA	TRBJ2-3	15	CASSPWTGSKDTQYF	TGTGCCAGCAGTCCGTGGACAGGTTCCAAAGATACGCAGTATTTT
TRBV4-2	NA	NA	TRBJ2-1	15	CASSPGLASYNEQFF	TGTGCCAGCAGCCCCGGGCTAGCGAGCTACAATGAGCAGTTCTTC
TRBV4-1	NA	NA	TRBJ2-3	17	CASSQVDMGLITDTQYF	TGCGCCAGCAGCCAAGTGGATATGGGACTGATCACAGATACGCAGTATTTT
TRBV28	TRBD1	NA	TRBJ1-4	17	CASFNQGAGATNEKLFF	TGTGCCAGTTTCAATCAGGGGGCTGGAGCAACTAATGAAAAACTGTTTTTT
TRBV27	NA	NA	TRBJ2-7	13	CASAPWGGVEQYF	TGTGCCAGCGCACCATGGGGAGGCGTCGAGCAGTACTTC
TRBV7-2	NA	NA	TRBJ2-3	14	CASSSQIRTDTQYF	TGTGCCAGCAGCTCCCAAATCCGAACAGATACGCAGTATTTT
TRBV5-1	TRBD2	NA	TRBJ2-1	14	CASSLAGSYNEQFF	TGCGCCAGCAGCTTAGCGGGGTCCTACAATGAGCAGTTCTTC
TRBV29-1	NA	NA	TRBJ2-3	12	CSVRDSTDTQYF	TGCAGCGTTAGGGACAGCACAGATACGCAGTATTTT
TRBV28	TRBD2	once	TRBJ2-1	15	CASTSSGSSYNEQFF	TGTGCCAGCACCTCTAGCGGGAGCTCCTACAATGAGCAGTTCTTC
TRBV7-2	TRBD2	NA	TRBJ2-1	15	CASSFLADGYNEQFF	TGTGCCAGCAGCTTTCTAGCGGACGGCTACAATGAGCAGTTCTTC
TRBV5-4	TRBD2	NA	TRBJ2-7	15	CASSLAGTSVGEQYF	TGTGCCAGCAGCCTGGCCGGGACTAGCGTCGGCGAGCAGTACTTC
TRBV7-8	NA	NA	TRBJ2-1	12	CASSPVMGEQFF	TGTGCCAGCAGCCCCGTAATGGGGGAGCAGTTCTTC
TRBV4-1	NA	NA	TRBJ2-6	15	CASSQWSGGANVLTF	TGCGCCAGCAGCCAATGGTCTGGTGGGGCCAACGTCCTGACTTTC
TRBV4-2	NA	NA	TRBJ2-7	14	CASSQVSTDYEQYF	TGTGCCAGCAGCCAAGTGAGTACGGACTACGAGCAGTACTTC
TRBV4-3	TRBD2	few	TRBJ2-1	16	CASSQESGGSYNEQFF	TGCGCCAGCAGCCAAGAGTCGGGGGGCTCCTACAATGAGCAGTTCTTC
TRBV7-9	NA	NA	TRBJ1-2	14	CASRPGVTARGYTF	TGTGCCAGCAGGCCCGGGGTTACAGCTAGGGGCTACACCTTC
TRBV2	NA	NA	TRBJ1-1	17	CASSDRTMGDSGTEAFF	TGTGCCAGCAGTGACCGGACAATGGGGGACTCGGGGACTGAAGCTTTCTTT
TRBV6-4	TRBD2	many	TRBJ2-3	15	CASSRVAGSSDTQYF	TGTGCCAGCAGTAGGGTAGCGGGATCGTCGGATACGCAGTATTTT
TRBV18	NA	NA	TRBJ2-5	14	CASSPPNDQETQYF	TGTGCCAGCTCACCACCTAACGATCAAGAGACCCAGTACTTC
TRBV6-4	NA	few	TRBJ1-1	13	CASSEVENTEAFF	TGTGCCAGCAGTGAGGTGGAGAACACTGAAGCTTTCTTT
TRBV18	TRBD1	NA	TRBJ1-1	15	CASSPPDREGAEAFF	TGTGCCAGCTCACCACCGGACAGGGAGGGGGCTGAAGCTTTCTTT
TRBV9	TRBD1	NA	TRBJ2-7	14	CASSPGQGFYEQYF	TGTGCCAGCAGCCCAGGACAGGGGTTTTACGAGCAGTACTTC
TRBV29-1	TRBD1	few	TRBJ2-7	15	CSVLKLTGTSYEQYF	TGCAGCGTCCTCAAATTGACAGGGACCTCCTACGAGCAGTACTTC
TRBV25-1	NA	NA	TRBJ2-2	14	CASRWAGNTGELFF	TGTGCCAGCAGATGGGCAGGGAACACCGGGGAGCTGTTTTTT
TRBV19	TRBD1	NA	TRBJ2-5	16	CASSIAGQGAGETQYF	TGTGCCAGTAGTATAGCTGGACAGGGGGCCGGGGAGACCCAGTACTTC
TRBV10-3	NA	NA	TRBJ1-3	15	CAISDGPTSGNTIYF	TGTGCCATCAGTGATGGGCCCACCTCTGGAAACACCATATATTTT
TRBV6-5	TRBD1	NA	TRBJ1-6	14	CASSYDRGSPPLHF	TGTGCCAGCAGTTACGACAGGGGGTCTCCACCCCTCCACTTT
TRBV15	NA	once	TRBJ1-5	12	CATRSGNQPQHF	TGTGCCACCAGGAGCGGCAATCAGCCCCAGCATTTT
TRBV29-1	NA	NA	TRBJ2-5	13	CSVVSGSQETQYF	TGCAGCGTTGTCTCGGGATCACAAGAGACCCAGTACTTC
TRBV19	TRBD2	NA	TRBJ2-1	15	CASSIELANYNEQFF	TGTGCCAGTAGTATAGAACTAGCGAACTACAATGAGCAGTTCTTC